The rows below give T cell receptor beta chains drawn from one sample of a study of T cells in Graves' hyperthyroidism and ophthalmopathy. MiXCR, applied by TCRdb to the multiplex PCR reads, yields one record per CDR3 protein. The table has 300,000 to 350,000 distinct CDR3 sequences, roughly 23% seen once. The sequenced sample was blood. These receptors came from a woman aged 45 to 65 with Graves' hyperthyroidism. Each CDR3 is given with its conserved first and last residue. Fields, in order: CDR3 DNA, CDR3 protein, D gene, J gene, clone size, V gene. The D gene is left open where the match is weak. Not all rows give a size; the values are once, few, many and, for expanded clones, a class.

TGTGCCAGCTCACCCACAGGGGTCTCTGGAAACACCATATATTTT,CASSPTGVSGNTIYF,TRBD1,TRBJ1-3,few,TRBV18
TGTGCCAGCAGCTTGTTATGGGGTATCGGGGAGCTGTTTTTT,CASSLLWGIGELFF,-,TRBJ2-2,few,TRBV7-8
TGTGCCAGCTCACCCGGACAGTCTCCCTTATCTGGGGCCAACGTCCTGACTTTC,CASSPGQSPLSGANVLTF,-,TRBJ2-6,-,TRBV18
TGTGCCGCAGACTCCCAGGGCTCGAACACTGAAGCTTTCTTT,CAADSQGSNTEAFF,-,TRBJ1-1,few,TRBV10-3
TGTGCCAGCTCACCAGGTTCCCATACGCAGTATTTT,CASSPGSHTQYF,-,TRBJ2-3,many,TRBV18
TGTGCCAGCGGTAGCGGGAGCGGATCCTACAATGAGCAGTTCTTC,CASGSGSGSYNEQFF,TRBD2,TRBJ2-1,-,TRBV2
TGTGCCAGCTCACCGATAGACTTAGCGGGCAGCTCCTACAATGAGCAGTTCTTC,CASSPIDLAGSSYNEQFF,TRBD2,TRBJ2-1,-,TRBV18
TGTGCCAGCAGTTACATTTTCGCTGAGGGGGGGGCCTACGAGCAGTACTTC,CASSYIFAEGGAYEQYF,-,TRBJ2-7,many,TRBV28
TGTGCCAGCAGTTACTCTACGGGGGCGGGTGAAAAACTGTTTTTT,CASSYSTGAGEKLFF,-,TRBJ1-4,many,TRBV6-5
TGTGCCAGTAGTCTTAGACAGAGTCCCACCGGGGAGCTGTTTTTT,CASSLRQSPTGELFF,-,TRBJ2-2,few,TRBV19
TGCAGTGCCAGGGGCCCGGGGGACACTGAAGCTTTCTTT,CSARGPGDTEAFF,-,TRBJ1-1,few,TRBV20-1
TGTGCCAGCAGTTTGCCGACAGGGGCCACTGAAGCTTTCTTT,CASSLPTGATEAFF,TRBD1,TRBJ1-1,many,TRBV28
TGTGCCCTAACTGAGGGTACAACCATCTCTGGAAACACCATATATTTT,CALTEGTTISGNTIYF,-,TRBJ1-3,many,TRBV2
TGTGCCAGCCTAGCGGGAACTAATGAAAAACTGTTTTTT,CASLAGTNEKLFF,-,TRBJ1-4,many,TRBV2
TGCAGTGCTAGCTCTACGAAGCGGGAGGGACGGGAGCAGTACTTC,CSASSTKREGREQYF,TRBD2,TRBJ2-7,-,TRBV20-1
TGTGCCAGCAGCTTAGGAGGGGGTTCACCCCTCCACTTT,CASSLGGGSPLHF,-,TRBJ1-6,-,TRBV11-3